These 6 T cell receptor beta chains were sequenced from one sample in a study of T cells in Graves' hyperthyroidism and ophthalmopathy. The CDR3 regions of TCR beta were amplified from RNA transcripts. With the HTBI primer set, the TCR CDR3 went through a first round of RT-PCR. MiXCR, applied by TCRdb to the multiplex PCR reads, yields one record per CDR3 protein. The sample lists more than 150,000 distinct CDR3 sequences; 15% to 20% were seen once. Sequencing input: blood. These receptors came from a woman in her forties or fifties with Graves' hyperthyroidism.

Of note for this clonotype: With a much larger clone just one base away, this may be a read error. V usage is TRBV2 and J usage is TRBJ1-5; D gene uncertain. CDR3 length equals 13 residues. Germline CDR1 reads SNHLY; CDR2 reads FYNNEI. DNA for the CDR3: TGTGCCAGCAGAACGTTTGGTAATCAGCCCCAGCGTTTT. This sequence encodes CASRTFGNQPQRF. Combining the CDR3 with reference TRBV2 and TRBJ1-5 gives the whole variable domain EPEVTQTPSHQVTQMGQEVILRCVPISNHLYFYWYRQILGQKVEFLVSFYNNEISEKSEIFDDQFSVERPDGSNFTLKIRSTKLEDSAMYFCASRTFGNQPQRFGDGTRLSIL.

This clonotype was observed at least ten times. The chain combines TRBV18 with TRBJ2-7; D gene unclear. CDR3 size: 14 residues. The V and J ends lost 1 base and 2 bases respectively, with 9 bases between them. Germline V gives CDR1 KGHSH, CDR2 LQKENI. CDR3 sequence reads: CASSPQGDAYEQYF. The CDR3 coding sequence is TGTGCCAGCTCACCACAGGGCGACGCCTACGAGCAGTACTTC.

There are many counts of this clonotype. The chain carries TRBV11-2 and TRBJ2-3; 7 nucleotides line up with TRBD1. Losses at the gene ends were 1 base for V and 2 bases for J; bases not matched to a gene: 6. The CDR3 consists of 16 residues. In germline, CDR1 is SGHAT, CDR2 FQNNGV. The CDR3 nucleotides are TGTGCCAGCAGCTTAGGTCCGACAGGGTACACAGATACGCAGTATTTT. The encoded protein is CASSLGPTGYTDTQYF.

The V call is TRBV7-2, the J call TRBJ1-2; 8 nucleotides align to TRBD1. The trim removed 5 bases at V and 1 base at J, leaving 30 bases unmatched. CDR3 length equals 23 residues. The germline CDR1 and CDR2 sequences are SGHTA and FQGNSA. The CDR3 sequence: CASSPIFIAGQGFVGSYNYGYTF. Written as DNA, the CDR3 is TGTGCCAGCAGCCCAATCTTTATAGCAGGACAGGGATTTGTTGGCTCGTATAACTATGGCTACACCTTC.

This clonotype was seen just once. The V and J genes are TRBV7-9 and TRBJ2-3, with D unresolved. The CDR3 contains 14 residues. From germline, CDR1 is SEHNR and CDR2 FQNEAQ (reference sequence). The V end was cut by 5 bases, the J end by 6 bases, with 15 bases between. The CDR3 bases are TGTGCCAGCAGCCCGGCCTTCCCGCCCGATACGCAGTATTTT. This encodes CASSPAFPPDTQYF. Supplemented by reference TRBV7-9 and TRBJ2-3, the full variable domain reads DTGVSQNPRHKITKRGQNVTFRCDPISEHNRLYWYRQTLGQGPEFLTYFQNEAQLEKSRLLSDRFSAERPKGSFSTLEIQRTEQGDSAMYLCASSPAFPPDTQYFGPGTRLTVL.

In the case of this clonotype: The CDR3 end shows no conserved phenylalanine or tryptophan, and so a read error is likely. V usage is TRBV7-2 and J usage is TRBJ1-2, with D maybe TRBD1 (5 bases). The V and J ends lost 4 bases and 4 bases respectively, with 16 bases between them. Per germline, CDR1 SGHTA and CDR2 FQGNSA. This CDR3 region has 15 residues. The CDR3 region is CASSSGAGSSYGYTL. DNA of the CDR3: TGTGCCAGCAGCTCCGGGGCTGGATCCTCCTATGGCTACACCCTC.